A selection of T cell receptor beta chains follows, all from one sample in a study of beta chain features in type 1 diabetes. Assay used: immunoSEQ multiplex PCR; TCRdb lists only in-frame clones, some missing. The sample carries 300,000 to 400,000 clones, approximately 10% recorded once. Specimen: central memory CD4+ T cells from blood. These receptors originate from a young man with type 1 diabetes. The CDR3 runs from the conserved cysteine through the conserved F or W. A D gene is named only where the DNA matches it firmly. Size is stated for part of the rows, as once, few or many counts, or as a class when the clone is expanded.

j_call: TRBJ2-3
clone_size: few
cdr3_length: 16
v_call: TRBV2
d_call: TRBD1
cdr3_aa: CASSADRGSGRDTQYF
cdr3_nt: TGTGCCAGCAGTGCGGACAGGGGCTCCGGACGGGATACGCAGTATTTT

j_call: TRBJ2-7
clone_size: few
cdr3_length: 15
v_call: TRBV5-6
d_call: TRBD1
cdr3_aa: CASSIGDRDFYEQYF
cdr3_nt: TGTGCCAGCAGCATTGGGGACAGAGACTTCTACGAGCAGTACTTC

j_call: TRBJ1-6
clone_size: -
cdr3_length: 14
v_call: TRBV6-6
d_call: TRBD1
cdr3_aa: CASSTMGQGSPLHF
cdr3_nt: TGTGCCAGCAGTACCATGGGACAGGGTTCACCCCTCCACTTT

j_call: TRBJ2-7
clone_size: -
cdr3_length: 16
v_call: TRBV7-2
d_call: TRBD1
cdr3_aa: CASSFSRDRGIVQQYF
cdr3_nt: TGTGCCAGCAGCTTTTCTCGGGACAGGGGGATAGTGCAGCAGTACTTC

j_call: TRBJ1-2
clone_size: many
cdr3_length: 12
v_call: TRBV30
d_call: -
cdr3_aa: CAWSPRDYGYTF
cdr3_nt: TGTGCCTGGAGTCCCCGGGACTATGGCTACACCTTC

j_call: TRBJ2-3
clone_size: few
cdr3_length: 14
v_call: TRBV4-3
d_call: -
cdr3_aa: CASSQERQADTQYF
cdr3_nt: TGCGCCAGCAGCCAAGAGAGACAGGCTGATACGCAGTATTTT

j_call: TRBJ1-6
clone_size: few
cdr3_length: 14
v_call: TRBV5-1
d_call: TRBD1
cdr3_aa: CASSVGDSNSPLHF
cdr3_nt: TGCGCCAGCAGCGTGGGGGACAGTAATTCACCCCTCCACTTT

j_call: TRBJ2-5
clone_size: few
cdr3_length: 17
v_call: TRBV14
d_call: TRBD2
cdr3_aa: CASSHASGGPGRETQYF
cdr3_nt: TGTGCCAGCAGCCACGCTAGCGGGGGGCCGGGACGAGAGACCCAGTACTTC

j_call: TRBJ2-3
clone_size: few
cdr3_length: 15
v_call: TRBV10-3
d_call: -
cdr3_aa: CAISARGEGTDTQYF
cdr3_nt: TGTGCCATCAGCGCTAGAGGGGAGGGCACAGATACGCAGTATTTT

j_call: TRBJ1-1
clone_size: many
cdr3_length: 13
v_call: TRBV23-1
d_call: -
cdr3_aa: CASSQSKETEAFF
cdr3_nt: TGCGCCAGCAGTCAAAGTAAGGAAACTGAAGCTTTCTTT

j_call: TRBJ1-5
clone_size: few
cdr3_length: 15
v_call: TRBV28
d_call: -
cdr3_aa: CASSALHGGYQPQHF
cdr3_nt: TGTGCCAGCAGCGCCCTCCACGGGGGATATCAGCCCCAGCATTTT

j_call: TRBJ1-3
clone_size: many
cdr3_length: 15
v_call: TRBV7-8
d_call: -
cdr3_aa: CASSLRMFSGNTIYF
cdr3_nt: TGTGCCAGCAGCTTAAGGATGTTCTCTGGAAACACCATATATTTT

j_call: TRBJ2-5
clone_size: -
cdr3_length: 13
v_call: TRBV2
d_call: TRBD2
cdr3_aa: CASSRGSGETQYF
cdr3_nt: TGTGCCAGCAGTCGTGGTAGCGGGGAGACCCAGTACTTC

j_call: TRBJ1-1
clone_size: -
cdr3_length: 16
v_call: TRBV7-2
d_call: -
cdr3_aa: CASSRGLQGSRTEAFF
cdr3_nt: TGTGCCAGCAGCCGGGGTCTACAGGGTTCTAGAACTGAAGCTTTCTTT

j_call: TRBJ1-4
clone_size: -
cdr3_length: 16
v_call: TRBV7-2
d_call: -
cdr3_aa: CASSLASLATNEKLFF
cdr3_nt: TGTGCCAGCAGCTTAGCCAGTCTAGCAACTAATGAAAAACTGTTTTTT

j_call: TRBJ2-3
clone_size: -
cdr3_length: 15
v_call: TRBV5-4
d_call: -
cdr3_aa: CASSSRTDSTDTQYF
cdr3_nt: TGTGCCAGCAGCTCGCGGACAGATAGCACAGATACGCAGTATTTT

j_call: TRBJ2-7
clone_size: -
cdr3_length: 15
v_call: TRBV4-3
d_call: -
cdr3_aa: CASSHGTGGSYEQYF
cdr3_nt: TGCGCCAGCAGCCACGGTACAGGCGGCTCCTACGAGCAGTACTTC

j_call: TRBJ2-3
clone_size: -
cdr3_length: 14
v_call: TRBV6-5
d_call: -
cdr3_aa: CASSSGLRTDTQYF
cdr3_nt: TGTGCCAGCAGCTCGGGACTCCGCACAGATACGCAGTATTTT

j_call: TRBJ2-7
clone_size: -
cdr3_length: 15
v_call: TRBV11-2
d_call: TRBD1
cdr3_aa: CASSSGTGVVYEQYF
cdr3_nt: TGTGCCAGCAGCTCTGGGACAGGGGTGGTCTACGAGCAGTACTTC

j_call: TRBJ2-7
clone_size: few
cdr3_length: 14
v_call: TRBV7-2
d_call: -
cdr3_aa: CASKETGTRYEQYF
cdr3_nt: TGTGCCAGCAAAGAAACCGGGACTCGTTACGAGCAGTACTTC

j_call: TRBJ2-3
clone_size: few
cdr3_length: 13
v_call: TRBV19
d_call: -
cdr3_aa: CASSIGRGDTQYF
cdr3_nt: TGTGCCAGTAGTATAGGGAGAGGGGATACGCAGTATTTT

j_call: TRBJ1-5
clone_size: few
cdr3_length: 15
v_call: TRBV7-6
d_call: -
cdr3_aa: CASSPGWRGNQPQHF
cdr3_nt: TGTGCCAGCAGCCCAGGGTGGAGGGGCAATCAGCCCCAGCATTTT

j_call: TRBJ2-2
clone_size: -
cdr3_length: 16
v_call: TRBV6-5
d_call: -
cdr3_aa: CASSYESGALAGELFF
cdr3_nt: TGTGCCAGCAGTTACGAGTCAGGGGCTTTGGCCGGGGAGCTGTTTTTT

j_call: TRBJ1-2
clone_size: -
cdr3_length: 13
v_call: TRBV7-2
d_call: -
cdr3_aa: CASSLDRRWGYTF
cdr3_nt: TGTGCCAGCAGCTTAGACAGACGATGGGGCTACACCTTC